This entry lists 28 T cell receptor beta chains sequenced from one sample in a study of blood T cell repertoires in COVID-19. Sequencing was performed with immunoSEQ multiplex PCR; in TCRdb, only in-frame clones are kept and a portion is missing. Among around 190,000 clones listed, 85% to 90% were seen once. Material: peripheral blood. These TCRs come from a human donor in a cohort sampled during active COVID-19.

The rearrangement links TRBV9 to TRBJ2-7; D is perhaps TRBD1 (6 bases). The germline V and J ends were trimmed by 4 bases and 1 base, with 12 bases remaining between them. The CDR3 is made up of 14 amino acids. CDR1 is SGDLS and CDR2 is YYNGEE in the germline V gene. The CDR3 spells CASSPRTESYEQYF. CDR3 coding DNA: TGTGCCAGCAGCCCTCGGACAGAGTCCTACGAGCAGTACTTC.

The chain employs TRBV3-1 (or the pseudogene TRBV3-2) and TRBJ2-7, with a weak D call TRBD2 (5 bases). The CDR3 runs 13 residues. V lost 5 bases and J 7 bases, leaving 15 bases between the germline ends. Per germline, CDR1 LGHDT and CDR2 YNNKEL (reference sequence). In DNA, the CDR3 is TGTGCCAGCAGCGATCGAGGGATCGGAGAGCAGTACTTC. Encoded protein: CASSDRGIGEQYF.

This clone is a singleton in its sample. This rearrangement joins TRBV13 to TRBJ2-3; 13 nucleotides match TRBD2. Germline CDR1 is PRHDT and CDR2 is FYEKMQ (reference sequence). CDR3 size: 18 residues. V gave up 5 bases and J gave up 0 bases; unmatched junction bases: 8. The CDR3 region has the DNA TGTGCCAGCAGCCGACTAGCGGGAGGTCCCCCCAGCACAGATACGCAGTATTTT. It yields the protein CASSRLAGGPPSTDTQYF.

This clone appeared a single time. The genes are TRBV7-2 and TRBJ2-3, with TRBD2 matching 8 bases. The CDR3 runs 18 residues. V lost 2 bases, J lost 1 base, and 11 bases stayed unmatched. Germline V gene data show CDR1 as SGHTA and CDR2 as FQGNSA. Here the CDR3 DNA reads TGTGCCAGCAGCTTACGGGGCGGGGGGCCTCAACGCACAGATACGCAGTATTTT. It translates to CASSLRGGGPQRTDTQYF. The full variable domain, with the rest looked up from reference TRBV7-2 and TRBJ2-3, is GAGVSQSPSNKVTEKGKDVELRCDPISGHTALYWYRQSLGQGLEFLIYFQGNSAPDKSGLPSDRFSAERTGGSVSTLTIQRTQQEDSAVYLCASSLRGGGPQRTDTQYFGPGTRLTVL.

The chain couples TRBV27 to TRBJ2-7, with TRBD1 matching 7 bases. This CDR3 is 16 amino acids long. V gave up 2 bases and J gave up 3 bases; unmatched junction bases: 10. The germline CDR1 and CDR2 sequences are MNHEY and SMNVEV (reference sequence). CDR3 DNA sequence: TGTGCCAGCAGTTTACAAGCTGGACAGGTCTACTACGAGCAGTACTTC. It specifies CASSLQAGQVYYEQYF.

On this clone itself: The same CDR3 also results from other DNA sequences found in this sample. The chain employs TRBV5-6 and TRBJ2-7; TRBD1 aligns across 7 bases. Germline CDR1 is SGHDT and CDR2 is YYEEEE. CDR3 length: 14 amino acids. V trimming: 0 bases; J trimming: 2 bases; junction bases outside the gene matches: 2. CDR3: CASSLGQGPYEQYF. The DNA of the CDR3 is TGTGCCAGCAGCTTGGGACAGGGACCCTACGAGCAGTACTTC.

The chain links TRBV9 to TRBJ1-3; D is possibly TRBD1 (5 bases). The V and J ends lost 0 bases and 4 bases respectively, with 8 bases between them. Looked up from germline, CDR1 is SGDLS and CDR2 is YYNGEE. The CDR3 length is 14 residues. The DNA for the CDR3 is TGTGCCAGCAGCGTAGCGGGGGAAGGAAACACCATATATTTT. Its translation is CASSVAGEGNTIYF.

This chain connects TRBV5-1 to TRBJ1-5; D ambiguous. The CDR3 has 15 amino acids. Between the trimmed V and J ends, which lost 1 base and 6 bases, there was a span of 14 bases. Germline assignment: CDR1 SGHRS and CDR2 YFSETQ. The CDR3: CASSLMAGDPQPQHF. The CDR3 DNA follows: TGCGCCAGCAGCTTGATGGCGGGAGACCCTCAGCCCCAGCATTTT.

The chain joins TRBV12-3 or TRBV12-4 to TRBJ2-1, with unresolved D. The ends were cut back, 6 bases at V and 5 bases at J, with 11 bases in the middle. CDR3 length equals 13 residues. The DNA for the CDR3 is TGTGCCAGCAGGGAAGACTGGGACAATGAGCAGTTCTTC. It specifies CASREDWDNEQFF.

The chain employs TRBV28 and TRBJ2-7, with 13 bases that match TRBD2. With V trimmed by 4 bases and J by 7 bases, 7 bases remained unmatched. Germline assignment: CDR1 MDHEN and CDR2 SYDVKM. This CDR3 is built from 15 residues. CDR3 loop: CASSSKLAGGWEQYF. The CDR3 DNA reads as TGTGCCAGCAGTTCGAAACTAGCGGGAGGGTGGGAGCAGTACTTC.

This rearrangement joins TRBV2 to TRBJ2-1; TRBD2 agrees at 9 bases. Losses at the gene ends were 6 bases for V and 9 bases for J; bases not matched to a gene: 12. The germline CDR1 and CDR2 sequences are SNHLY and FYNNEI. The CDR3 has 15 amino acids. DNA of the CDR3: TGTGCCAGCAGAACTGGAGGCGGGAGGGCCCCTGAGCAGTTCTTC. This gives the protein CASRTGGGRAPEQFF.

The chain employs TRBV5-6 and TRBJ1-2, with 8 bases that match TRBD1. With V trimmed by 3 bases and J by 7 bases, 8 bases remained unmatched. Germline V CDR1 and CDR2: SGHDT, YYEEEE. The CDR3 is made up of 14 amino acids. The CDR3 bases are TGTGCCAGCAGCTGGCGGACAGGGAGTGGTGGCTACACCTTC. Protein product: CASSWRTGSGGYTF.

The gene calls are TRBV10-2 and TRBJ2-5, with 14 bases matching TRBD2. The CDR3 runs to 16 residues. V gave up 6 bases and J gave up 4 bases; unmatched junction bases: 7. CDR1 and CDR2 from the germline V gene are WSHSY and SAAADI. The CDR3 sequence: CASRPPTSGGGETQYF. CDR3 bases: TGCGCCAGCAGACCCCCGACTAGCGGGGGGGGAGAGACCCAGTACTTC.

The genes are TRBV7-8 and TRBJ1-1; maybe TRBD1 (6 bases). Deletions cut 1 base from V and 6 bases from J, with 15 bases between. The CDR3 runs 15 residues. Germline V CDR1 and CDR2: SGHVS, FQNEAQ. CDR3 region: CASSLDTGREAEAFF. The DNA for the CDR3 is TGTGCCAGCAGCTTAGATACAGGGAGAGAAGCTGAAGCTTTCTTT.

The CDR3: CASSPGLAGGITDTQYF. CDR3 nucleotide sequence: TGCGCCAGCAGCCCTGGACTAGCGGGGGGGATCACAGATACGCAGTATTTT. The gene calls are TRBV5-1 and TRBJ2-3; 15 bases align to TRBD2. After removal of 4 bases from V and 2 bases from J, the junction contained 5 bases not matched to a gene. CDR1 is SGHRS and CDR2 is YFSETQ in the germline V gene. CDR3 size: 17 residues.

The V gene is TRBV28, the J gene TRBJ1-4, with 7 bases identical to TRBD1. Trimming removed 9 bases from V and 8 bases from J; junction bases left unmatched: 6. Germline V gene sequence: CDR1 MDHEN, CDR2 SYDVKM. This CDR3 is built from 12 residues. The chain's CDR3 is CASNRGEEKLFF. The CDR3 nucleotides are TGTGCCAGTAACAGGGGAGAAGAAAAACTGTTTTTT.

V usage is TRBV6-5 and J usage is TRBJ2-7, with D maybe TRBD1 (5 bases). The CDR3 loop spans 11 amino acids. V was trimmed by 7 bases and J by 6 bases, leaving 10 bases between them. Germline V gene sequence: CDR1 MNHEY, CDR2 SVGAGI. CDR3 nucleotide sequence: TGTGCCAGCACTATCGACAGCGAGCAGTACTTC. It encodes CASTIDSEQYF.

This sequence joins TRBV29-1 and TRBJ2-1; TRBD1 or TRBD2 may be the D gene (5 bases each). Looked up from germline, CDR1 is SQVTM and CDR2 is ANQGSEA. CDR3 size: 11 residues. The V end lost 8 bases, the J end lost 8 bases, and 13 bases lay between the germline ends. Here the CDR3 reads CSTGGLHEQFF. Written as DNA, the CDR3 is TGCAGCACAGGCGGGCTTCATGAGCAGTTCTTC.

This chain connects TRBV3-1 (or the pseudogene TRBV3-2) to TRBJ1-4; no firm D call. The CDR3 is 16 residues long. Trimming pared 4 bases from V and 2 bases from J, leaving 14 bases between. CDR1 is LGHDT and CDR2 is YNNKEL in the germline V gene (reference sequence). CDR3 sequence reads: CASSLRTGRTNEKLFF. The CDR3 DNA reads TGTGCCAGCAGCCTACGGACGGGAAGGACTAATGAAAAACTGTTTTTT.

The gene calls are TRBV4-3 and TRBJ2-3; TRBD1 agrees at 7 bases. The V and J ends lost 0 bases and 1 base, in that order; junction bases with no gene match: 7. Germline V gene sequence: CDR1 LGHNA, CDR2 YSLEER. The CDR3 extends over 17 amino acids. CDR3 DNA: TGCGCCAGCAGCCAAGATGCGAGGGGGCCGGGCACAGATACGCAGTATTTT. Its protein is CASSQDARGPGTDTQYF.

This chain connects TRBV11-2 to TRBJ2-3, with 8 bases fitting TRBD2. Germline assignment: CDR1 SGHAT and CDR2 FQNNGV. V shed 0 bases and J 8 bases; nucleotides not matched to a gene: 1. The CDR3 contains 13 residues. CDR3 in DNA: TGTGCCAGCAGCTTAGAGACTAGCGCTACGCAGTATTTT. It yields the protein CASSLETSATQYF.

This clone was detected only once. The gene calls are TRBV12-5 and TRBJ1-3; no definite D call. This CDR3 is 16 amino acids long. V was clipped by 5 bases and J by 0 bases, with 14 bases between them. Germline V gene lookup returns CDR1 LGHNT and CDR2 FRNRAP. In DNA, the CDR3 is TGTGCTAGTGGTCCCTACTTATTGAACTCTGGAAACACCATATATTTT. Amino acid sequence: CASGPYLLNSGNTIYF. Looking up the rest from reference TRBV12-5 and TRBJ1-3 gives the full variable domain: DARVTQTPRHKVTEMGQEVTMRCQPILGHNTVFWYRQTMMQGLELLAYFRNRAPLDDSGMPKDRFSAEMPDATLATLKIQPSEPRDSAVYFCASGPYLLNSGNTIYFGEGSWLTVV.

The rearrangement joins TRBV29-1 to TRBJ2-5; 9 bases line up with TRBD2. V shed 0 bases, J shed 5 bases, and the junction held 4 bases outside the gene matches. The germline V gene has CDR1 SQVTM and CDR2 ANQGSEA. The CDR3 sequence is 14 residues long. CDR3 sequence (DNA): TGCAGCGTTGAAGAGGCTAGCGGGATTGAGACCCAGTACTTC. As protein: CSVEEASGIETQYF.

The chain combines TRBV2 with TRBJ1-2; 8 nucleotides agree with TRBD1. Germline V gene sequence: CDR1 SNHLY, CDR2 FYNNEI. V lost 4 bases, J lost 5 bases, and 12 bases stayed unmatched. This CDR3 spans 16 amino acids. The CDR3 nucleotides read TGTGCCAGCAGTGGGGCAAGGACAGGGTCCAAGTATGGCTACACCTTC. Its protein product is CASSGARTGSKYGYTF.

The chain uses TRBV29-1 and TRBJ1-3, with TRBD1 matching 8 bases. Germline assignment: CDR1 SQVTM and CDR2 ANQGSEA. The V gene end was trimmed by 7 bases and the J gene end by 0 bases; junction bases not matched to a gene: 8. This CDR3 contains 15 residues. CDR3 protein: CSANTGGLSGNTIYF. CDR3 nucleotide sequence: TGCAGCGCCAACACAGGGGGACTCTCTGGAAACACCATATATTTT. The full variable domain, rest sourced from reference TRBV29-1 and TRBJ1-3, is SAVISQKPSRDICQRGTSLTIQCQVDSQVTMMFWYRQQPGQSLTLIATANQGSEATYESGFVIDKFPISRPNLTFSTLTVSNMSPEDSSIYLCSANTGGLSGNTIYFGEGSWLTVV.

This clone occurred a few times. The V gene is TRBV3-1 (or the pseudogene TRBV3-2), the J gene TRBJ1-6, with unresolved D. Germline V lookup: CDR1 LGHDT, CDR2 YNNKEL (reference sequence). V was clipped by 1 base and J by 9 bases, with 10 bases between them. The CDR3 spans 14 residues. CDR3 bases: TGTGCCAGCAGCCAAGTCTGGAGGAGTTCACCCCTCCACTTT. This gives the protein CASSQVWRSSPLHF.

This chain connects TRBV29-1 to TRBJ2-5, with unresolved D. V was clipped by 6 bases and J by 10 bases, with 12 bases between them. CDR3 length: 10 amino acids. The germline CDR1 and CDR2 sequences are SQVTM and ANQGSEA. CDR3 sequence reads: CSVPPVGQYF. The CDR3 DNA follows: TGCAGCGTCCCTCCGGTTGGCCAGTACTTC. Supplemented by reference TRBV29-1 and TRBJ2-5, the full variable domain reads SAVISQKPSRDICQRGTSLTIQCQVDSQVTMMFWYRQQPGQSLTLIATANQGSEATYESGFVIDKFPISRPNLTFSTLTVSNMSPEDSSIYLCSVPPVGQYFGPGTRLLVL.

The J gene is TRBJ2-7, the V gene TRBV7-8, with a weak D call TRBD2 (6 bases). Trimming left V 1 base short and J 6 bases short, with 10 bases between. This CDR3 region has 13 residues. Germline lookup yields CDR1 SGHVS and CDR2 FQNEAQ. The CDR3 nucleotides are TGTGCCAGCAGCTTAGGCGGGGTCCTCGAGCAGTACTTC. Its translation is CASSLGGVLEQYF.